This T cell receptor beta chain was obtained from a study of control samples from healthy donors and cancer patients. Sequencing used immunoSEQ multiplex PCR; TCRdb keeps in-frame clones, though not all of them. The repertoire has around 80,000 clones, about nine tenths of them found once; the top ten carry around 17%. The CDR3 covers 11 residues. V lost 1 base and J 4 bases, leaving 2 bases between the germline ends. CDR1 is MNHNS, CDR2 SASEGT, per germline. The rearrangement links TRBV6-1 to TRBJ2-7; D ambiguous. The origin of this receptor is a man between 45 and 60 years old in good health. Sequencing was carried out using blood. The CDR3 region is CASSEGYEQYF. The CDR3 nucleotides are TGTGCCAGCAGTGAAGGATACGAGCAGTACTTC.